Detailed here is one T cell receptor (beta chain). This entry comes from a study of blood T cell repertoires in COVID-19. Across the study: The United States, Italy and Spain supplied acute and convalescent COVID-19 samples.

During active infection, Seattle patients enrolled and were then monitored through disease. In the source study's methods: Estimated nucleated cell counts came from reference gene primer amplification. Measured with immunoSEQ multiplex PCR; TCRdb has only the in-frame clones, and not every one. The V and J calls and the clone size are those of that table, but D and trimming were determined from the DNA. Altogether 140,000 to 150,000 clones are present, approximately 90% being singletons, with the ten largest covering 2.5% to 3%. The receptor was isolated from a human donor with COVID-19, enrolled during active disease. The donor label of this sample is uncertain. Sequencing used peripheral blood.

The CDR3 nucleotides read TGTGCCACCAGCAGAGAACTTGGGACAGGGGGTCTTGGCGAGCAGTACTTC. Its translation: CATSRELGTGGLGEQYF. The chain uses TRBV15 and TRBJ2-7, with 11 bases identical to TRBD1. The CDR3 sequence is 17 residues long. Unmatched junction bases numbered 10, after V lost 0 bases and J lost 6 bases. Germline values: CDR1 LNHNV, CDR2 YYDKDF (reference sequence). Full variable domain (rest looked up from reference TRBV15 and TRBJ2-7): DAMVIQNPRYQVTQFGKPVTLSCSQTLNHNVMYWYQQKSSQAPKLLFHYYDKDFNNEADTPDNFQSRRPNTSFCFLDIRSPGLGDTAMYLCATSRELGTGGLGEQYFGPGTRLTVT.